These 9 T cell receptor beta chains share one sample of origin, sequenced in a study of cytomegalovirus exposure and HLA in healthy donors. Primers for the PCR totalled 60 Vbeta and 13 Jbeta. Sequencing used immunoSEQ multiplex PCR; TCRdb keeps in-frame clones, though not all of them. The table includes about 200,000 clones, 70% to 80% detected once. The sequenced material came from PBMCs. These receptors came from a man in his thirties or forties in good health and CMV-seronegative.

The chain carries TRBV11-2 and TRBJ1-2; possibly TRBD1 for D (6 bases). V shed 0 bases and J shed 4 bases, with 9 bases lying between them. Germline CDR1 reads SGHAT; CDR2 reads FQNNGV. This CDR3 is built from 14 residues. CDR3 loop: CASSLEGQTYGYTF. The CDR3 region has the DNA TGTGCCAGCAGCTTAGAGGGACAAACCTATGGCTACACCTTC.

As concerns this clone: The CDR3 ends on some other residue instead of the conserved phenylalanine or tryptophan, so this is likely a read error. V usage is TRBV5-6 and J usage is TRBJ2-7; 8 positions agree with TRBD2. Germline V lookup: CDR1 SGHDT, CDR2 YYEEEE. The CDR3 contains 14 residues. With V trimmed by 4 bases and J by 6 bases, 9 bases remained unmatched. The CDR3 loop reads CASSPRGGPVEQYL. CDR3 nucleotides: TGTGCCAGCAGCCCCCGGGGGGGGCCGGTCGAGCAGTACCTC.

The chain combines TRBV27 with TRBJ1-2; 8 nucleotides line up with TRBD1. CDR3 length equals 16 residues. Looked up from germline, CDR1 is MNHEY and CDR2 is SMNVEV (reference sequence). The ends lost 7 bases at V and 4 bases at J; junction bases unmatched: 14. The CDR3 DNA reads TGTGCCAGCACCCAGCAGAAACAGGGGGGCATCTATGGCTACACCTTC. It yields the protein CASTQQKQGGIYGYTF.

The CDR3 nucleotides read TGTGCCAGCAGCTCTGGACAGGCTGACTACACAGATACGCAGTATTTT. Translation gives CASSSGQADYTDTQYF. The rearrangement uses TRBV11-3 and TRBJ2-3; TRBD1 aligns across 7 bases. The CDR3 runs to 16 residues. The germline V gene encodes CDR1 SGHNT and CDR2 YENEEA. V lost 4 bases to trimming and J lost 2 bases; unmatched junction nucleotides: 9.

CDR3 in amino acids: CASSEWTTDSNQPQHF. CDR3 bases: TGCGCCAGCAGTGAATGGACAACTGATAGCAATCAGCCCCAGCATTTT. The chain has TRBV10-2 and TRBJ1-5; D possibly corresponds to TRBD1 (5 bases). The germline V gene has CDR1 WSHSY and CDR2 SAAADI. CDR3 length: 16 residues. The V end was cut by 3 bases, the J end by 0 bases, with 12 bases between.

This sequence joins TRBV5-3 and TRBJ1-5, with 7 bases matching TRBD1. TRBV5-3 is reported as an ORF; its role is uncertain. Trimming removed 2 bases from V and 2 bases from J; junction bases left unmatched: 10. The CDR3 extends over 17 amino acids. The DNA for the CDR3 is TGTGCCAGAAGCTTCCGACAGGGTGGGGAGGGCAATCAGCCCCAGCATTTT. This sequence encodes CARSFRQGGEGNQPQHF.

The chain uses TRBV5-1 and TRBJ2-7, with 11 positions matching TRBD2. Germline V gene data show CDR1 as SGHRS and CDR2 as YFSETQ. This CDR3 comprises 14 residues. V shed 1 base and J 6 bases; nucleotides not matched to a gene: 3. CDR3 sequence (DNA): TGCGCCAGCAGCTTGACTAGCGGGAGTCTCGAGCAGTACTTC. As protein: CASSLTSGSLEQYF.

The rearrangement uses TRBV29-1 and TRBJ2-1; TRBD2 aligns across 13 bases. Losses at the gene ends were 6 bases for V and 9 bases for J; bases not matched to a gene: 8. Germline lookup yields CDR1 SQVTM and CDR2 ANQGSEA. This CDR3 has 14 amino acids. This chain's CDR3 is CSVRTSGGGVEQFF. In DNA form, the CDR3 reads TGCAGCGTCCGGACTAGCGGGGGTGGGGTTGAGCAGTTCTTC.

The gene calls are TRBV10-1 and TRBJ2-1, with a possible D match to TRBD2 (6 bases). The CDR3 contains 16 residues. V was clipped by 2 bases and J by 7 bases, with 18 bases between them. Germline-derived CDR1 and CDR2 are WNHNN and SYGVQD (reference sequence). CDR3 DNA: TGCGCCAGCAGTGAGGGTTCTGCGGGACTCGCTAATGAGCAGTTCTTC. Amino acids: CASSEGSAGLANEQFF.